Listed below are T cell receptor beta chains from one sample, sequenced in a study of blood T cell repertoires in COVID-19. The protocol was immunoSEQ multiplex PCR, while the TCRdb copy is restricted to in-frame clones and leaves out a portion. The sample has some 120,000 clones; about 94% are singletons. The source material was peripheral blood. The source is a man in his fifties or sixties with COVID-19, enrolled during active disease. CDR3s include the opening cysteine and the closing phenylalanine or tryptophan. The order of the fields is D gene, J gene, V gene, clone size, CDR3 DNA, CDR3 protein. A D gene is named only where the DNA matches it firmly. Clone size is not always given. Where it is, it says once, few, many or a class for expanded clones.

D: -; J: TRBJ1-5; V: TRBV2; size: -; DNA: TGTGCCAGCAGACTATTGCGCGATCAGCCCCAGCATTTT; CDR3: CASRLLRDQPQHF
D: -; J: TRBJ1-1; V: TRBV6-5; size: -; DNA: TGTGCCAGCAGTTACTGGGGGGGGCGGTTCACTGAAGCTTTCTTT; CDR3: CASSYWGGRFTEAFF
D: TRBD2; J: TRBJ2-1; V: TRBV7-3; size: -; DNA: TGTGCCAGCAGACCTAGCGGGAAGGTCGGTGAGCAGTTCTTC; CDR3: CASRPSGKVGEQFF
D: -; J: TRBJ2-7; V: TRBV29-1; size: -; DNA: TGCAGCCGGGGGGCCCCAGCAGCCTACGAGCAGTACTTC; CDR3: CSRGAPAAYEQYF
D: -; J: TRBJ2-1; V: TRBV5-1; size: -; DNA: TGCGCCAGCAGCTTGGGACAGAACTACAATGAGCAGTTCTTC; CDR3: CASSLGQNYNEQFF
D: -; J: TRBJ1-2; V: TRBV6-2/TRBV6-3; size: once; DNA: TGTGCCAGCAGCTCCTACGGGGAGGGAAGAGCGTCAGGCTACACCTTC; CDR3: CASSSYGEGRASGYTF
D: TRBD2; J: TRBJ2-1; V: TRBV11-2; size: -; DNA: TGTGCCAGCAGCTTAGCACTAGCGGATTACAATGAGCAGTTCTTC; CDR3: CASSLALADYNEQFF
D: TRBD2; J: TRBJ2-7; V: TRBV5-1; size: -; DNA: TGCGCCAGCAGCCCCGTAGCGGGGGCCTACTTAGAGCAGTACTTC; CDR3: CASSPVAGAYLEQYF
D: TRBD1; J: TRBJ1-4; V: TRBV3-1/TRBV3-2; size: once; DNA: TGTGCCAGCAGCCAAAGGACAGGGCGGGAAAAACTGTTTTTT; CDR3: CASSQRTGREKLFF
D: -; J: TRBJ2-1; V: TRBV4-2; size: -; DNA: TGTGCCAGCAGCCAAGAAGAGTCCGGAGTGGTTTACAATGAGCAGTTCTTC; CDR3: CASSQEESGVVYNEQFF
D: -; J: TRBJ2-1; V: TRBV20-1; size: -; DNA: TGCAGTGCTAGTCCTAGCTACAATGAGCAGTTCTTC; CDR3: CSASPSYNEQFF
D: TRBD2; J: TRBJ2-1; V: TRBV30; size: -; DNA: TGTGCCTGGAGTCACACTAGCGATGAGCAGTTCTTC; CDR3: CAWSHTSDEQFF
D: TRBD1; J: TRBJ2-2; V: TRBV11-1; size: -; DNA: TGTGCCAGCAGCTTTTGGACAGGGGGGCAAACCGGGGAGCTGTTTTTT; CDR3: CASSFWTGGQTGELFF
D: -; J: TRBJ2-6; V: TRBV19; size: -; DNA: TGTGCCAGTAGCCAATCTGGGGCCAACGTCCTGACTTTC; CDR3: CASSQSGANVLTF
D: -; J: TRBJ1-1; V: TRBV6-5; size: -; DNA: TGTGCCAGCAGTCCGGGGACTCCGGGGAACACTGAAGCTTTCTTT; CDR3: CASSPGTPGNTEAFF
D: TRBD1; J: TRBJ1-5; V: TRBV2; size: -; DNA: TGTGCCAGCAGTGGACAGGGGAGTGATCAGCCCCAGCATTTT; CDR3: CASSGQGSDQPQHF
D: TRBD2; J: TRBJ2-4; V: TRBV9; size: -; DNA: TGTGCCAGCAGCCCCGATGGACTAGCGGGACTTTGGGGAAACATTCAGTACTTC; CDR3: CASSPDGLAGLWGNIQYF
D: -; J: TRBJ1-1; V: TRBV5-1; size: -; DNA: TGCGCCAGCAGCCCCACCCTGGGCAGTAACACTGAAGCTTTCTTT; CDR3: CASSPTLGSNTEAFF
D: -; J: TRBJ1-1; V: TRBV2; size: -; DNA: TGTGCCAGCGGCATCCAGGGCACTGAAGCTTTCTTT; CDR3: CASGIQGTEAFF
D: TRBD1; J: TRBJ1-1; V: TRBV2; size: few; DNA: TGTGCCAGCACTCACCAAGGTCCAGGGGGTTTTGAAGCTTTCTTT; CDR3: CASTHQGPGGFEAFF
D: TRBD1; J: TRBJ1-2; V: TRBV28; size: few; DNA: TGTGCCAGCAGTTCCGGGACAGAGATCTATGGCTACACCTTC; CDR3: CASSSGTEIYGYTF
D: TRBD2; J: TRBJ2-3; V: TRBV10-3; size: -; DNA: TGTGCCATCAGTGAGGTCACTAGCGGACGAGATACGCAGTATTTT; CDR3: CAISEVTSGRDTQYF
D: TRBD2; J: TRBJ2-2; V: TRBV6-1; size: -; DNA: TGTGCCAGCAGTGGTCTAGCGGGAGGTAATTCCGGGGAGCTGTTTTTT; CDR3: CASSGLAGGNSGELFF
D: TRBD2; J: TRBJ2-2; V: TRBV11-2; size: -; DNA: TGTGCCAGTAGACTAGCGGGAGTGGCCGGGGAGCTGTTTTTT; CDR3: CASRLAGVAGELFF
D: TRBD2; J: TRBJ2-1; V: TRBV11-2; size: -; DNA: TGTGCCAGCAGAACTCTAGCGGGAGCCAGCAATGAGCAGTTCTTC; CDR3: CASRTLAGASNEQFF
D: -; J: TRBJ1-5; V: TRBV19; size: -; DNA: TGTGCCAGTAGTATATCTGATTTTAGTTACCCTAGCAATCAGCCCCAGCATTTT; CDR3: CASSISDFSYPSNQPQHF
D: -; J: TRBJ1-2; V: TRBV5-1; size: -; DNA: TGCGCCAGCAGCTTGGAATCAGGGAACTATGGCTACACCTTC; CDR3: CASSLESGNYGYTF
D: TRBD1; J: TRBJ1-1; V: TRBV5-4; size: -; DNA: TGTGCCAGCAGCTTGCGGGCAGGGGGCGTGGCTTTCTTT; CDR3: CASSLRAGGVAFF
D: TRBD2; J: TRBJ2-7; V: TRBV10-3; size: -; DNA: TGTGCCATCAAAGGACAGCGGGAGGGCCAATCGAGCGCCTACGAGCAGTACTTC; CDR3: CAIKGQREGQSSAYEQYF
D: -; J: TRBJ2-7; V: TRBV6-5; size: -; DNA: TGTGCCAGCAGTCCTGACGGGGTTTGGGAGCAGTACTTC; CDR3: CASSPDGVWEQYF
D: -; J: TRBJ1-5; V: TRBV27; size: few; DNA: TGTGCCAGCAGCCGAAATCAGGGGTATCAGCCCCAGCATTTT; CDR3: CASSRNQGYQPQHF
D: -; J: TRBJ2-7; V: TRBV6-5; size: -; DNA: TGTGCCAGCACCTCAGGGTTCGAGCAGTACTTC; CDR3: CASTSGFEQYF
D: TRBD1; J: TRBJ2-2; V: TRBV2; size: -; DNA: TGTGCCAGCCGGGACAGGGTTTTCACCGGGGAGCTGTTTTTT; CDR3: CASRDRVFTGELFF
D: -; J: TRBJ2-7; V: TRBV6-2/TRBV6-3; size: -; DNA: TGTGCCAGCAGTCCCACTGACAGAATCTGGGAGCAGTACTTC; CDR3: CASSPTDRIWEQYF
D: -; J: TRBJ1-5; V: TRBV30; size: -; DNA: TGTGCCTGGAGTGCAGGGGACGGTCAGCCCCAGCATTTT; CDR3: CAWSAGDGQPQHF
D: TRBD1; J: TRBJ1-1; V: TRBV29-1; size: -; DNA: TGCAGCGTTGCCTCAGGGGGACGGGTGAACACTGAAGCTTTCTTT; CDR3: CSVASGGRVNTEAFF
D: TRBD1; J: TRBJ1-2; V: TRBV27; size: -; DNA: TGTGCCAGCACTCCTCGGGACAGGGGAAACTATGGCTACACCTTC; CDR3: CASTPRDRGNYGYTF
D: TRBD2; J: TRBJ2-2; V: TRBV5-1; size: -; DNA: TGCGCCAGCAGCTCCCTAGCGGGAGCGAACACCGGGGAGCTGTTTTTT; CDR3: CASSSLAGANTGELFF
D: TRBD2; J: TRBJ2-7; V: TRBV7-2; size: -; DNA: TGTGCCAGCAGCTCCAGACTAGCGGGAGGGCCGCCCTACGAGCAGTACTTC; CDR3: CASSSRLAGGPPYEQYF
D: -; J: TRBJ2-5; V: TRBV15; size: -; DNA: TGTGCCACCTCCAGAGGGGAGGGGGGGAAAGAGACCCAGTACTTC; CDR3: CATSRGEGGKETQYF
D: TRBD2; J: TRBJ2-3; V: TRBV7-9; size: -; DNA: TGTGCCAGCAGCGTCGGACTAGCGGGAGAAATAGATACGCAGTATTTT; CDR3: CASSVGLAGEIDTQYF
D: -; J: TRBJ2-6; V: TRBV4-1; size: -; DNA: TGCGCCAGCAGCCCCACGCCGGCTGCGGGGCGTGGGGCCAACGTCCTGACTTTC; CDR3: CASSPTPAAGRGANVLTF
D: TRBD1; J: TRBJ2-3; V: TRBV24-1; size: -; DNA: TGTGCCACCAGTGAGGCCGGGACAGGGGCCCAAGATACGCAGTATTTT; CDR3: CATSEAGTGAQDTQYF
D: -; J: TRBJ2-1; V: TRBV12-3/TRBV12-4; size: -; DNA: TGTGCCAGCAGTTTACAGGGGAATGAGCAGTTCTTC; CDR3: CASSLQGNEQFF
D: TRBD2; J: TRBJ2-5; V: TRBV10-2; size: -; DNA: TGCGCCAGCAGTGAGCCTCCGGGACTAGCGGAAGAGACCCAGTACTTC; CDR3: CASSEPPGLAEETQYF
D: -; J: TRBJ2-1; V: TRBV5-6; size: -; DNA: TGTGCCAGCAGCTTGCTACGGAGCTCCTACAATGAGCAGTTCTTC; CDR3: CASSLLRSSYNEQFF
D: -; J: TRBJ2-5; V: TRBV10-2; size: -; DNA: TGCGCCAGCGCCGAGTTTGAGACCCAGTACTTC; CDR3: CASAEFETQYF
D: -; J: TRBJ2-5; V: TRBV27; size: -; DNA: TGTGCCAGCAGTTTAAGGGGGATCTGGGAGACCCAGTACTTC; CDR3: CASSLRGIWETQYF
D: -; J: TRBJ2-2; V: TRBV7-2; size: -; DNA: TGTGCCAGCAGCTTGCAGGGGTGGGAGCTGTTTTTT; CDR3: CASSLQGWELFF
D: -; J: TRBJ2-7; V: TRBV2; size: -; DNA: TGTGCCAGCAGGGCAGGGGATCCAGCGTCCGGCCGATTCGAGCAGTACTTC; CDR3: CASRAGDPASGRFEQYF
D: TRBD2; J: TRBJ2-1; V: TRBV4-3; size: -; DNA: TGCGCCAGCAGCCGTCTAGCGGGAGGCTCCAATGAGCAGTTCTTC; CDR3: CASSRLAGGSNEQFF
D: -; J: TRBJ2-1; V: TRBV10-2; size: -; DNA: TGCGCCATCCAATCTGCGACTACCTACAATGAGCAGTTCTTC; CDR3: CAIQSATTYNEQFF
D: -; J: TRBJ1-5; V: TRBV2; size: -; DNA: TGTGCCAGCAGTAAGAGGGGGGGTAGTCAGCCCCAGCATTTT; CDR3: CASSKRGGSQPQHF
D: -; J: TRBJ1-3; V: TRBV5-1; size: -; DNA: TGCGCCAGCAGCTCAACCACAGGGACTGGAAACACCATATATTTT; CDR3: CASSSTTGTGNTIYF
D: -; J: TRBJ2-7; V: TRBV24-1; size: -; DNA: TGTGCCACCAGTGATTCCGGGACAAGAGACTACGAGCAGTACTTC; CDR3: CATSDSGTRDYEQYF
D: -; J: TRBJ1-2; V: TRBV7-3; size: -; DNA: TGTGCCAGCAGCTTAGTGGAAGGGGACTATGGCCACACCTTC; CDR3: CASSLVEGDYGHTF
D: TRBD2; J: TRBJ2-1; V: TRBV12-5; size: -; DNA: TGTGCTAGTGGAACCGGACTAGCGGGCTACAATGAGCAGTTCTTC; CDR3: CASGTGLAGYNEQFF
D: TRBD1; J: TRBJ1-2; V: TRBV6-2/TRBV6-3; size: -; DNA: TGTGCCAGCAGCCGTTCCTCGGGACAGGGTCGCTATGGCTACACCTTC; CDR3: CASSRSSGQGRYGYTF
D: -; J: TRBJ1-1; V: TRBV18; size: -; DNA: TGTGCCAGCTCACCACGGGAGGGGGAAGCTTTCTTT; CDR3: CASSPREGEAFF